The rows below give T cell receptor beta chains drawn from one sample of a study of blood T cells in healthy people across ages. TCRdb reprocessed the 5' RACE reads via MiXCR and lists one record per CDR3 protein. Altogether 380,000 or so distinct CDR3 sequences are present, approximately 51% being singletons, with the ten largest covering 45% to 65%. Sequences were obtained from blood. These TCRs come from a man aged 60 to 69 in good health. Each CDR3 is given with its conserved first and last residue. D genes are given only for firm matches. Where a row states a size, it is once, few, many or the class of an expanded clone; other rows omit it.

v_gene: TRBV4-2; abundance: .; j_gene: TRBJ2-7; d_gene: TRBD2; CDR3nt: TGTGCCAGCAGCCAAGAAGGTAGACTAGCGGGGACCTACGAGCAGTACTTC; CDR3aa: CASSQEGRLAGTYEQYF
v_gene: TRBV29-1; abundance: few; j_gene: TRBJ1-2; d_gene: TRBD1; CDR3nt: TGCAGCGTTGATAAGGGGGCAGGCTATGGCTACACCTTC; CDR3aa: CSVDKGAGYGYTF
v_gene: TRBV2; abundance: .; j_gene: TRBJ1-2; d_gene: .; CDR3nt: TGTGCCAGCATTGGGATTTACTATGGCTACACCTTC; CDR3aa: CASIGIYYGYTF
v_gene: TRBV29-1; abundance: .; j_gene: TRBJ2-5; d_gene: .; CDR3nt: TGCAGCGTTGAAGATCAGGGGAATGAGCAGTACTTC; CDR3aa: CSVEDQGNEQYF
v_gene: TRBV18; abundance: many; j_gene: TRBJ1-2; d_gene: .; CDR3nt: TGTGCCAGCTCACCACTAAGACAGGACTATGGCTACACCTTC; CDR3aa: CASSPLRQDYGYTF
v_gene: TRBV6-2/TRBV6-3; abundance: .; j_gene: TRBJ2-7; d_gene: TRBD1; CDR3nt: TGTGCCAGCAGCAGGGGGTCCAACTACGAGCAGTACTTC; CDR3aa: CASSRGSNYEQYF
v_gene: TRBV7-2; abundance: .; j_gene: TRBJ2-5; d_gene: .; CDR3nt: TGTGCCAGCAGCTTCCGACAGCTCCAAGAGACCCAGTACTTC; CDR3aa: CASSFRQLQETQYF
v_gene: TRBV5-1; abundance: .; j_gene: TRBJ1-2; d_gene: .; CDR3nt: TGCGCCAGCTGCTTGGAAGGAGGGGGGTATGGCTACACCTTC; CDR3aa: CASCLEGGGYGYTF
v_gene: TRBV12-3/TRBV12-4; abundance: .; j_gene: TRBJ2-7; d_gene: .; CDR3nt: TGTGCCAGCTGGAGGGGGAGACCCTACGAGCAGTACTTC; CDR3aa: CASWRGRPYEQYF
v_gene: TRBV11-2; abundance: .; j_gene: TRBJ2-3; d_gene: .; CDR3nt: TGTGCCAGCAGCTTATCCCCCCTCTCAGATACGCAGTATTTT; CDR3aa: CASSLSPLSDTQYF
v_gene: TRBV5-1; abundance: .; j_gene: TRBJ2-7; d_gene: .; CDR3nt: TGCGCCAGCAGCTCTTCTCTTAGGGAGCAGTACTTC; CDR3aa: CASSSSLREQYF
v_gene: TRBV27; abundance: .; j_gene: TRBJ2-5; d_gene: .; CDR3nt: TGTGCCAGCAGTCCCAGAAAGGGGAGGATAGAGACCCAGTACTTC; CDR3aa: CASSPRKGRIETQYF
v_gene: TRBV4-2; abundance: few; j_gene: TRBJ2-1; d_gene: .; CDR3nt: TGTGCCAGCAGCCAAGATGGCCTAAATTACAATGAGCAGTTCTTC; CDR3aa: CASSQDGLNYNEQFF
v_gene: TRBV9; abundance: .; j_gene: TRBJ2-3; d_gene: TRBD2; CDR3nt: TGTGCCAGCAGCGTAAGCGGGACTAGCCCATATACGCAGTATTTT; CDR3aa: CASSVSGTSPYTQYF
v_gene: TRBV18; abundance: .; j_gene: TRBJ2-5; d_gene: .; CDR3nt: TGTGCCAGCTCACCACAATTGGGGGAAGAGACCCAGTACTTC; CDR3aa: CASSPQLGEETQYF
v_gene: TRBV7-8; abundance: once; j_gene: TRBJ2-3; d_gene: .; CDR3nt: TGTGCCAGCAGCTTAGGGGGCCAGAGAGATAGCGATGGCACAGATACGCAGTATTTT; CDR3aa: CASSLGGQRDSDGTDTQYF
v_gene: TRBV7-9; abundance: few; j_gene: TRBJ1-2; d_gene: TRBD1; CDR3nt: TGTGCCAGCAGCTTAGCGCGACAGGGGGCGCGTGGCTACACCTTC; CDR3aa: CASSLARQGARGYTF
v_gene: TRBV7-3; abundance: .; j_gene: TRBJ2-2; d_gene: TRBD1; CDR3nt: TGTGCCAGCAGCCGAGGGACAGGGGGCGCCGTCGGGGAGCTGTTTTTT; CDR3aa: CASSRGTGGAVGELFF
v_gene: TRBV20-1; abundance: many; j_gene: TRBJ2-7; d_gene: TRBD2; CDR3nt: TGCAGTGCTAGTTCAAGCGGGGACTACGAGCAGTACTTC; CDR3aa: CSASSSGDYEQYF
v_gene: TRBV20-1; abundance: .; j_gene: TRBJ2-1; d_gene: .; CDR3nt: TGCAGTGCTAGTCTAAGGGCAGGGGACAATGAGCAGTTCTTC; CDR3aa: CSASLRAGDNEQFF
v_gene: TRBV27; abundance: .; j_gene: TRBJ2-3; d_gene: TRBD2; CDR3nt: TGTGCCAGCAGCGGATCTAGCGGGGGGGGAGATACGCAGTATTTT; CDR3aa: CASSGSSGGGDTQYF
v_gene: TRBV2; abundance: once; j_gene: TRBJ2-7; d_gene: .; CDR3nt: TGTGCCAGCAGCGAAGGCGGAACCAACTACGAGCAGTACTTC; CDR3aa: CASSEGGTNYEQYF